These 10 T cell receptor beta chains share one sample of origin, sequenced in a study of blood T cell repertoires in COVID-19. Data came from immunoSEQ multiplex PCR; TCRdb stores just in-frame clones and leaves some out. Of roughly 300,000 clones listed, just over 90% were seen once; the top ten hold around 2%. Sequencing was performed on peripheral blood. The receptor set was obtained from a woman in her 30s with COVID-19, enrolled during active disease.

The rearrangement joins TRBV27 to TRBJ2-1; 10 positions agree with TRBD2. The CDR3 contains 19 residues. V shed 1 base and J 0 bases; nucleotides not matched to a gene: 9. Per germline, CDR1 MNHEY and CDR2 SMNVEV (reference sequence). The CDR3 nucleotides are TGTGCCAGCAGTTTATTTGGGACTAGCGTCGATAGCTCCTACAATGAGCAGTTCTTC. Translation: CASSLFGTSVDSSYNEQFF.

This rearrangement joins TRBV10-2 to TRBJ1-2; tentatively, D is TRBD1 (6 bases). In germline, CDR1 is WSHSY, CDR2 SAAADI. Trimming pared 8 bases from V and 3 bases from J, leaving 16 bases between. The CDR3 totals 14 residues. The CDR3, as DNA: TGCGCCAGCGATCAGGGGAGGGGGTACTATGGCTACACCTTC. Protein product: CASDQGRGYYGYTF.

The genes are TRBV19 and TRBJ1-1, with 8 bases matching TRBD1. Germline assignment: CDR1 LNHDA and CDR2 SQIVND (reference sequence). Germline trimming cut 0 bases from V and 3 bases from J; bases unmatched to any gene: 3. This CDR3 is built from 15 residues. CDR3 in amino acids: CASSIETGVDTEAFF. The CDR3 bases are TGTGCCAGTAGTATAGAGACAGGGGTGGACACTGAAGCTTTCTTT.

In the case of this clone: The junction differs from germline at one of its ends, possibly a read error. The CDR3 is CASTEPGRQPQHF. CDR3 DNA sequence: TGTGCCAGCACTGAACCAGGGAGGCAGCCCCAGCATTTT. The chain combines TRBV6-1 with TRBJ1-5; D is perhaps TRBD1 (5 bases). The CDR3 is made up of 13 amino acids. From germline, CDR1 is MNHNS and CDR2 SASEGT.

This clone was found once. The chain carries TRBV11-3 and TRBJ2-1; 8 bases fit TRBD2. The V and J ends lost 6 bases and 4 bases, in that order; junction bases with no gene match: 11. Per the germline V gene, CDR1 is SGHNT and CDR2 is YENEEA. The length of the CDR3 is 16 residues. CDR3 in amino acids: CASSPPGLGTYNEQFF. The CDR3 coding sequence is TGTGCCAGCAGTCCCCCGGGACTAGGCACTTACAATGAGCAGTTCTTC. Looking up the rest from reference TRBV11-3 and TRBJ2-1 gives the full variable domain: EAGVVQSPRYKIIEKKQPVAFWCNPISGHNTLYWYLQNLGQGPELLIRYENEEAVDDSQLPKDRFSAERLKGVDSTLKIQPAELGDSAVYLCASSPPGLGTYNEQFFGPGTRLTVL.

The chain combines TRBV5-1 with TRBJ1-1; D possibly corresponds to TRBD1 (5 bases). Germline values: CDR1 SGHRS, CDR2 YFSETQ. V was pared by 4 bases and J by 4 bases, with 8 bases between. The CDR3 consists of 12 residues. The CDR3 DNA reads TGCGCCAGCAGCGCGGACACCACTGAAGCTTTCTTT. Its protein product is CASSADTTEAFF.

The table lists this clone with a count of one. The chain recombines TRBV30 with TRBJ2-7; 11 bases align to TRBD1. The germline gives CDR1 GTSNPN, CDR2 SVGIG (reference sequence). With 5 bases clipped from V and 6 bases from J, the junction kept 3 bases outside the gene matches. CDR3 length: 12 residues. CDR3: CAWGQGAVEQYF. The CDR3, as DNA: TGTGCCTGGGGACAGGGGGCGGTCGAGCAGTACTTC. Complete variable domain (other parts from reference TRBV30 and TRBJ2-7): SQTIHQWPATLVQPVGSPLSLECTVEGTSNPNLYWYRQAAGRGLQLLFYSVGIGQISSEVPQNLSASRPQDRQFILSSKKLLLSDSGFYLCAWGQGAVEQYFGPGTRLTVT.

The CDR3 loop is CASTIAGGYNEQFF. In DNA form, the CDR3 reads TGTGCCAGCACGATAGCGGGAGGCTACAATGAGCAGTTCTTC. The V call is TRBV6-6, the J call TRBJ2-1; TRBD2 matches at 10 bases. The trim removed 7 bases at V and 3 bases at J, leaving 3 bases unmatched. Germline loops: CDR1 MNHNY, CDR2 SVGAGI (reference sequence). This CDR3 has 14 residues.

This clone has only one observation. The chain uses TRBV4-1 and TRBJ1-5; the D is unclear. The CDR3 consists of 16 residues. Trimming stripped 4 bases from V and 2 bases from J, with 15 bases between. CDR1 and CDR2 (germline): MGHRA, YSYEKL. The CDR3 loop reads CASSLTPKAGNQPQHF. The DNA for the CDR3 is TGCGCCAGCAGCCTCACCCCAAAGGCGGGCAATCAGCCCCAGCATTTT.

This chain connects TRBV28 to TRBJ1-2; 8 bases fit TRBD1. Germline V gene sequence: CDR1 MDHEN, CDR2 SYDVKM. CDR3 length: 16 residues. V shed 5 bases and J 3 bases; nucleotides not matched to a gene: 11. The CDR3 here is CASSPSGTGRHYGYTF. The CDR3 DNA reads as TGTGCCAGCAGTCCCTCTGGGACAGGAAGACACTATGGCTACACCTTC.